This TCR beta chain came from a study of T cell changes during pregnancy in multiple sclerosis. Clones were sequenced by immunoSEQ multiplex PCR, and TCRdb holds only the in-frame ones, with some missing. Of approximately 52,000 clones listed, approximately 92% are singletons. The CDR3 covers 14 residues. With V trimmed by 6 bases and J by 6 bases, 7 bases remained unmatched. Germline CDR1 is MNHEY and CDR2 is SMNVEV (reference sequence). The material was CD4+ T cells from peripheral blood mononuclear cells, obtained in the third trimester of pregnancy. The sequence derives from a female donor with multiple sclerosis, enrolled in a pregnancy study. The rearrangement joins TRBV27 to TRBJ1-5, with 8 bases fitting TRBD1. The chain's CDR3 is CASRRTGTTQPQHF. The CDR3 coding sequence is TGTGCCAGCAGGCGGACAGGGACGACTCAGCCCCAGCATTTT.